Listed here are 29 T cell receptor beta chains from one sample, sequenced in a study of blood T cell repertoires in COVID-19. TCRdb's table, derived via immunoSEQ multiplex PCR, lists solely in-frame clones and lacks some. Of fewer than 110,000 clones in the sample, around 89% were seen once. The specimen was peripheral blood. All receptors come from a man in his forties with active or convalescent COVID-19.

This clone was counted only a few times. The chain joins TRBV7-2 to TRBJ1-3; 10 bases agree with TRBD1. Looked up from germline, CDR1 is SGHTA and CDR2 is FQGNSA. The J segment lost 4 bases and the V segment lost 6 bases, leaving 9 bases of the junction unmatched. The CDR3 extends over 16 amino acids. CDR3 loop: CASSFPGQGIGNTIYF. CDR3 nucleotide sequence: TGTGCCAGCAGTTTCCCGGGACAGGGGATAGGAAACACCATATATTTT.

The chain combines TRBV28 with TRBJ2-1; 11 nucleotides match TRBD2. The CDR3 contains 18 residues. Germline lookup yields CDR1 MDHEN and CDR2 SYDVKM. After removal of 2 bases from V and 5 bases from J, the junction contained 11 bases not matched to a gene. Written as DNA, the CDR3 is TGTGCCAGCAGTTTAACCGCCCTCAGACTAGCGGGACACAATGAGCAGTTCTTC. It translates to CASSLTALRLAGHNEQFF.

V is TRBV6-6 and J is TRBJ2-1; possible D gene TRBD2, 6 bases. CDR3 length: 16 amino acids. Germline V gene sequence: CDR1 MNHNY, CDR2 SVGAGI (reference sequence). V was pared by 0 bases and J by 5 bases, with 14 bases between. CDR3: CASSYSAGSKNNEQFF. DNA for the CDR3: TGTGCCAGCAGTTACTCCGCGGGGTCGAAGAACAATGAGCAGTTCTTC.

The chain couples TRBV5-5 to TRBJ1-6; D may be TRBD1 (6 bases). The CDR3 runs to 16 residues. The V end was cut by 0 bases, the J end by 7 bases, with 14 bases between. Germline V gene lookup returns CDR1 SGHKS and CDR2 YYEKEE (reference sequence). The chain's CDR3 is CASSLAGDRRNSPLHF. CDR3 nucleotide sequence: TGTGCCAGCAGCTTGGCCGGTGACAGGCGAAATTCACCCCTCCACTTT. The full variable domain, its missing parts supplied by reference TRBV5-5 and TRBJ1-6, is DAGVTQSPTHLIKTRGQQVTLRCSPISGHKSVSWYQQVLGQGPQFIFQYYEKEERGRGNFPDRFSARQFPNYSSELNVNALLLGDSALYLCASSLAGDRRNSPLHFGNGTRLTVT.

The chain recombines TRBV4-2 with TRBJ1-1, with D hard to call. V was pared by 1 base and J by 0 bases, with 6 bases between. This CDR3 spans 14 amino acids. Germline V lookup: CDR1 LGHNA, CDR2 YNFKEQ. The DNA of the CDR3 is TGTGCCAGCAGCCAAGGCAGGATGAACACTGAAGCTTTCTTT. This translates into CASSQGRMNTEAFF.

The chain's CDR3 is CSATGAYGYTF. CDR3 in DNA: TGCAGTGCTACAGGGGCCTATGGCTACACCTTC. This chain joins TRBV20-1 and TRBJ1-2; perhaps TRBD1 as D (6 bases). The CDR3 runs 11 residues. Between the trimmed V and J ends, which lost 4 bases and 4 bases, there was a span of 7 bases. The germline gives CDR1 DFQATT, CDR2 SNEGSKA (reference sequence).

Written as DNA, the CDR3 is TGTGCCAGCAGCCAAGAGGACAGGGGAAGGACAGATACGCAGTATTTT. Amino acids: CASSQEDRGRTDTQYF. The chain has TRBV4-2 and TRBJ2-3; 9 nucleotides line up with TRBD1. The CDR3 length is 16 residues. With 0 bases clipped from V and 3 bases from J, the junction kept 4 bases outside the gene matches. Looked up from germline, CDR1 is LGHNA and CDR2 is YNFKEQ.

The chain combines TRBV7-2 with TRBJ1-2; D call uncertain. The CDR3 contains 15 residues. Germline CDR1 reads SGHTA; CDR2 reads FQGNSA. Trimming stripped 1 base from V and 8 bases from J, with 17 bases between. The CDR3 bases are TGTGCCAGCAGCTTAGGAAGCCGACTCAATGAGGGCTACACCTTC. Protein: CASSLGSRLNEGYTF. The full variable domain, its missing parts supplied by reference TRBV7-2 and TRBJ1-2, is GAGVSQSPSNKVTEKGKDVELRCDPISGHTALYWYRQSLGQGLEFLIYFQGNSAPDKSGLPSDRFSAERTGGSVSTLTIQRTQQEDSAVYLCASSLGSRLNEGYTFGSGTRLTVV.

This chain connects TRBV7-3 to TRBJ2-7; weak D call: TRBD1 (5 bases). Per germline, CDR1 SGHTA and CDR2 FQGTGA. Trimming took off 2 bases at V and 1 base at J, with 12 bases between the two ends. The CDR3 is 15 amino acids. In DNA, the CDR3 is TGTGCCAGCAGCTTATGGGGTACAGGATCCTACGAGCAGTACTTC. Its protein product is CASSLWGTGSYEQYF. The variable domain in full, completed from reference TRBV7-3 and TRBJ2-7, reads GAGVSQTPSNKVTEKGKYVELRCDPISGHTALYWYRQSLGQGPEFLIYFQGTGAADDSGLPNDRFFAVRPEGSVSTLKIQRTERGDSAVYLCASSLWGTGSYEQYFGPGTRLTVT.

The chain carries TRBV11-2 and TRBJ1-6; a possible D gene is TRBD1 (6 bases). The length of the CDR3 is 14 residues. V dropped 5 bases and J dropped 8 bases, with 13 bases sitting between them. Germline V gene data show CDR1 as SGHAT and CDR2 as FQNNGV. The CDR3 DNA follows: TGTGCCAGCAGCCTCCGGGACATCGATTCACCCCTCCACTTT. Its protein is CASSLRDIDSPLHF.

CDR3 sequence (DNA): TGTGCCGCCCGAGGGGGCCCGAACACTGAAGCTTTCTTT. This codes for CAARGGPNTEAFF. V gene TRBV19 combines with J gene TRBJ1-1; TRBD1 matches 7 bases. The CDR3 is 13 amino acids. Germline values: CDR1 LNHDA, CDR2 SQIVND (reference sequence). V shed 11 bases and J 1 base; nucleotides not matched to a gene: 7.

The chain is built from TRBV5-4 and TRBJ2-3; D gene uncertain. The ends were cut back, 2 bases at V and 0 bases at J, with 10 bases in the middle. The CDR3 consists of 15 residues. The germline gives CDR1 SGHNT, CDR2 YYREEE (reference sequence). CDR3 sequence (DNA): TGTGCCAGCAGCTTCTCCCTTCAGAGCACAGATACGCAGTATTTT. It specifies CASSFSLQSTDTQYF.

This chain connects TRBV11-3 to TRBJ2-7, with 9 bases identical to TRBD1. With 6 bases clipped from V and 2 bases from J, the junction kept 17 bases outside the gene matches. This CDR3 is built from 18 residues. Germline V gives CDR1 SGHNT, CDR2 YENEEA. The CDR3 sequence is CASSWAWDRVKGTYEQYF. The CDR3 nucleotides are TGTGCCAGCAGTTGGGCCTGGGACAGGGTGAAGGGCACCTACGAGCAGTACTTC.

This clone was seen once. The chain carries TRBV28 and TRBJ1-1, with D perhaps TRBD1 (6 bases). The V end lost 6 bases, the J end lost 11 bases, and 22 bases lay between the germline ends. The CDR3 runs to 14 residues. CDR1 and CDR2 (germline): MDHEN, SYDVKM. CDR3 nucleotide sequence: TGTGCCAGCAGCCTTCAGGGGAAAAAGGGGGGGGCTTTCTTT. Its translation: CASSLQGKKGGAFF.

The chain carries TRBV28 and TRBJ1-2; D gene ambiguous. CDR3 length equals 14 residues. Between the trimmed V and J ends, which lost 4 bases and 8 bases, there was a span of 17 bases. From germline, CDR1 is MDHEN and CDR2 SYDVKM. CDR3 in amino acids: CASSSGQAPWGYTF. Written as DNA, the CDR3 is TGTGCCAGCAGTTCTGGGCAGGCCCCTTGGGGCTACACCTTC.

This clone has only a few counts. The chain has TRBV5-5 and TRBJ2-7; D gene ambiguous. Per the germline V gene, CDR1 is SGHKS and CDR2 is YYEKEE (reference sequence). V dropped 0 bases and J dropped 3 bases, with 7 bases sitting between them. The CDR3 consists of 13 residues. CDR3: CASSLVSFYEQYF. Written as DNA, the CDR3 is TGTGCCAGCAGCTTGGTCAGTTTCTACGAGCAGTACTTC.

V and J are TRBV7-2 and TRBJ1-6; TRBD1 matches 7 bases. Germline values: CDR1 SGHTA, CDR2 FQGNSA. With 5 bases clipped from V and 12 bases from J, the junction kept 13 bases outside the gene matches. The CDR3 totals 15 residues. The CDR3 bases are TGTGCCAGCAGCATCTACCGGGACAGCCGGGGACCCCTCCACTTT. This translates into CASSIYRDSRGPLHF.

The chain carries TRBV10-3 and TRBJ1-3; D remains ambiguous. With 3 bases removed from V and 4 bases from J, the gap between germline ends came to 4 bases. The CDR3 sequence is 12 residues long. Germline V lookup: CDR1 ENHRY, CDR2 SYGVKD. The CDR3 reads CAISDQGNTIYF. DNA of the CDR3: TGTGCCATCAGTGACCAGGGAAACACCATATATTTT.

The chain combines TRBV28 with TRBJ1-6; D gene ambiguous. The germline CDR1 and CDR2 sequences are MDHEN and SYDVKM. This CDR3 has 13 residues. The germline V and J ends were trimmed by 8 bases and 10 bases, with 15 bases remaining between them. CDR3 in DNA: TGTGCCAGCTATCGGGTAGGCGGGTCACCCCTCCACTTT. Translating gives CASYRVGGSPLHF. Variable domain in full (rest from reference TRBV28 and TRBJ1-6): DVKVTQSSRYLVKRTGEKVFLECVQDMDHENMFWYRQDPGLGLRLIYFSYDVKMKEKGDIPEGYSVSREKKERFSLILESASTNQTSMYLCASYRVGGSPLHFGNGTRLTVT.

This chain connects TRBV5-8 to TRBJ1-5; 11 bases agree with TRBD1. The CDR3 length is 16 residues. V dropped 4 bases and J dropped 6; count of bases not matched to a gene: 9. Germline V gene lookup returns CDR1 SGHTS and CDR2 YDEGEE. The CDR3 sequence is CASSRGRDRGSQPQHF. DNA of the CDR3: TGTGCCAGCAGCCGGGGGAGGGACAGGGGGTCTCAGCCCCAGCATTTT.

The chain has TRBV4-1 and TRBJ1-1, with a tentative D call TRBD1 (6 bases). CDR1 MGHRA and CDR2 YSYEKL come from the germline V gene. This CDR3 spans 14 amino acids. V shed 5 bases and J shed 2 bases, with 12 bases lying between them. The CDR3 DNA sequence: TGCGCCAGCAGCTCCTACAGGGCTAACACTGAAGCTTTCTTT. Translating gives CASSSYRANTEAFF.

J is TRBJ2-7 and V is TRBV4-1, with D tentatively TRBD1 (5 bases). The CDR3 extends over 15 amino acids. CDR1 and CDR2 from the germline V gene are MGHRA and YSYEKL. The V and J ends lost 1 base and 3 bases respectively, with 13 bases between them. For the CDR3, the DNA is TGCGCCAGCAGCCAAGCGTGGGGAAGGGGCTACGAGCAGTACTTC. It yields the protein CASSQAWGRGYEQYF.

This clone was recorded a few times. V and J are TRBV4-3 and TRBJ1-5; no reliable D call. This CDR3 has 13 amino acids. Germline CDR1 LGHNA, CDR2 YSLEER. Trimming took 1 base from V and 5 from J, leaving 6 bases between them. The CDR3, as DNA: TGCGCCAGCAGCCAAGGAGCTTATCAGCCCCAGCATTTT. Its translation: CASSQGAYQPQHF.

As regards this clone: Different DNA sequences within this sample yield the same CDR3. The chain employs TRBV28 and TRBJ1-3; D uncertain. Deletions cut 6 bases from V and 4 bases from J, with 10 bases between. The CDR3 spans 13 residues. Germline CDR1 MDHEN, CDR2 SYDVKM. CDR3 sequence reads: CASSRGSGNTIYF. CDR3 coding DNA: TGTGCCAGCAGCCGCGGGTCGGGAAACACCATATATTTT.

The CDR3: CASSRTGGEAFF. The DNA of the CDR3 is TGCGCCAGCAGTCGGACTGGTGGTGAAGCTTTCTTT. V gene TRBV10-1 combines with J gene TRBJ1-1; D call uncertain. The CDR3 extends over 12 amino acids. Germline CDR1 and CDR2: WNHNN and SYGVQD (reference sequence). Trimming cost V 5 bases and J 7 bases, with 11 bases left between them.

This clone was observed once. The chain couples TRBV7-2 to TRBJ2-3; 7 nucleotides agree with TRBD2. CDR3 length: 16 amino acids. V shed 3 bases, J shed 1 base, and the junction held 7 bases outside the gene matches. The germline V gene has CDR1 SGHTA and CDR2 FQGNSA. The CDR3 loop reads CASSFTAGAGTDTQYF. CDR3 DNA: TGTGCCAGCAGCTTCACGGCGGGAGCTGGCACAGATACGCAGTATTTT.

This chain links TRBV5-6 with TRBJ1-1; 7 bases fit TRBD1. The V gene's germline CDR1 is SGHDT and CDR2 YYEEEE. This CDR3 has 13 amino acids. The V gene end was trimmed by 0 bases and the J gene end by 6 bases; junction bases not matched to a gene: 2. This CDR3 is CASSLVDRPEAFF. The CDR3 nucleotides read TGTGCCAGCAGCTTGGTGGACAGGCCTGAAGCTTTCTTT.

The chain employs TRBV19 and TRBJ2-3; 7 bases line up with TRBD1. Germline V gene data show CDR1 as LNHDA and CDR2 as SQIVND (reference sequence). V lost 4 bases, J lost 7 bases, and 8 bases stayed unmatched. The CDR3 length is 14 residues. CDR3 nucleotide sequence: TGTGCCAGTAGTAGACAGGGATCGGACTATACGCAGTATTTT. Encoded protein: CASSRQGSDYTQYF.

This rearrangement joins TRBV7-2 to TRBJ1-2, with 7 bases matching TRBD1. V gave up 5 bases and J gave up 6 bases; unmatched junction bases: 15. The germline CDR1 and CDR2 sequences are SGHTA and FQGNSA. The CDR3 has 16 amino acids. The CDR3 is CASSPRFGGQSDGYTF. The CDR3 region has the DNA TGTGCCAGCAGCCCCCGCTTTGGGGGACAGAGCGATGGCTACACCTTC.